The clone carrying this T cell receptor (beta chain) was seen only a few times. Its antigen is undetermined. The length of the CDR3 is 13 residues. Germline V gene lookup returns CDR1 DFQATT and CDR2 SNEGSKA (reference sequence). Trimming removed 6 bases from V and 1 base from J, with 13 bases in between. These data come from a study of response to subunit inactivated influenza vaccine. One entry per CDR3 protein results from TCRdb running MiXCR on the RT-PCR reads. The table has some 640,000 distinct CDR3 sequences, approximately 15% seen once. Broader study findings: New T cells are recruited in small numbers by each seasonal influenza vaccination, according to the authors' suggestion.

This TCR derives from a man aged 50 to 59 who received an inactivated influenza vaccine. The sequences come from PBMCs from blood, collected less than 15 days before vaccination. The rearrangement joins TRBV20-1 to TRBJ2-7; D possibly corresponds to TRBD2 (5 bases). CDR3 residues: CSAPPRGSYEQYF. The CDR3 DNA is TGCAGTGCCCCCCCCCGAGGGTCCTACGAGCAGTACTTC.